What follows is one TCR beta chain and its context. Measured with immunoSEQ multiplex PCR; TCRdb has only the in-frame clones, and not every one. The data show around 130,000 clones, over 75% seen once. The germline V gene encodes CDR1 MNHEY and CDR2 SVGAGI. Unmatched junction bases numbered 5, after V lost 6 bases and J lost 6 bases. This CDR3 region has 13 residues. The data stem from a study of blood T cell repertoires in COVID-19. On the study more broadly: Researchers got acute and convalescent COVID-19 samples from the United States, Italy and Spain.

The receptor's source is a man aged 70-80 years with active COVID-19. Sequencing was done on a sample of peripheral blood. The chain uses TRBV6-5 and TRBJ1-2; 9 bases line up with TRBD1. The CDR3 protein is CASRLTGGNGYTF. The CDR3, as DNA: TGTGCCAGCAGATTGACAGGGGGTAATGGCTACACCTTC.